The entry that follows covers one T cell receptor (beta chain) sequence. The sample originates from a study of blood T cell repertoires in COVID-19. Study overall: PBMCs, B-cell-depleted T cells, or T cells provided the cDNA or gDNA that made up the material.

This CDR3 contains 15 residues. The V gene lost 3 bases and the J gene lost 7 bases, with 18 bases spanning the gap. Germline V lookup: CDR1 KGHDR, CDR2 SFDVKD. Generated by immunoSEQ multiplex PCR, the TCRdb table keeps only in-frame clones and is missing some. Of 110,000 to 150,000 clones in the sample, around 88% were seen once. The sequence was obtained from a man between 60 and 75 years old with active or convalescent COVID-19. The chain has TRBV24-1 and TRBJ2-7, with D possibly being TRBD1 (6 bases). The sequenced sample was peripheral blood. As DNA, the CDR3 is TGTGCCACCAGTGATACCCCCGGACAGTGGAGGGAGCAGTACTTC. It encodes CATSDTPGQWREQYF.